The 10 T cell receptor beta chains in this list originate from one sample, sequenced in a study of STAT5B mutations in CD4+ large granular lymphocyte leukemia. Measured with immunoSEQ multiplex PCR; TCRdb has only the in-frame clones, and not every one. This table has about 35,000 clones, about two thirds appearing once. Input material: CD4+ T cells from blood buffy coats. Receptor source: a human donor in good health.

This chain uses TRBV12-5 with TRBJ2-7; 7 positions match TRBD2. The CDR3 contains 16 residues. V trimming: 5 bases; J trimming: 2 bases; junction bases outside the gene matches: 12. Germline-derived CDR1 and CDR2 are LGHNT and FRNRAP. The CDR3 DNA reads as TGTGCTAGTGGTCCCCAAACCGGGACTACTACCTACGAGCAGTACTTC. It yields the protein CASGPQTGTTTYEQYF.

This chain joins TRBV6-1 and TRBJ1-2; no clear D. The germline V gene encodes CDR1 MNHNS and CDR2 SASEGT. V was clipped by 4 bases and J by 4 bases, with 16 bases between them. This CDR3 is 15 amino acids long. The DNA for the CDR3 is TGTGCCAGCAGTGTCGACGGAACCCCTGGCTATGGCTACACCTTC. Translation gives CASSVDGTPGYGYTF.

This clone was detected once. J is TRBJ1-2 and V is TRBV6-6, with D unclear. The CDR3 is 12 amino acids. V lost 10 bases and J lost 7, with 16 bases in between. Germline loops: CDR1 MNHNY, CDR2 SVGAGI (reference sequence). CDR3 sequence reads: CAIRQLLRGYTF. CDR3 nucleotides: TGTGCCATCCGCCAGTTACTCCGTGGCTACACCTTC.

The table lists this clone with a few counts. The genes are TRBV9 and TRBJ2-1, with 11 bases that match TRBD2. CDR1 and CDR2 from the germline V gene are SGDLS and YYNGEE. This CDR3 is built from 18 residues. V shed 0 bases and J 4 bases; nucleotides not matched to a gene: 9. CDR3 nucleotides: TGTGCCAGCAGCGTAGCTTGGGTACTAGCGGGGGAATACAATGAGCAGTTCTTC. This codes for CASSVAWVLAGEYNEQFF. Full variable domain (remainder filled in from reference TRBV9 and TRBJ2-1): DSGVTQTPKHLITATGQRVTLRCSPRSGDLSVYWYQQSLDQGLQFLIQYYNGEERAKGNILERFSAQQFPDLHSELNLSSLELGDSALYFCASSVAWVLAGEYNEQFFGPGTRLTVL.

The CDR3 DNA reads as TGTGCCAGCAGAGGGACAGGGGGAAGGGAAGCTTTCTTT. Encoded protein: CASRGTGGREAFF. The V call is TRBV6-6, the J call TRBJ1-1; 11 bases are a match to TRBD1. J was trimmed by 8 bases and V by 6 bases; bases with no gene match: 5. Germline loops: CDR1 MNHNY, CDR2 SVGAGI (reference sequence). The CDR3 is 13 amino acids.

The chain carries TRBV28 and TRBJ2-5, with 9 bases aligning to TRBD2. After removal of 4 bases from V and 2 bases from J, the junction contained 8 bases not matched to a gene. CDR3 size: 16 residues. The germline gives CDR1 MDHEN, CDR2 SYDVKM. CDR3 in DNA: TGTGCCAGCAGTTCCCCCGCGGGGGGGATACAAGAGACCCAGTACTTC. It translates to CASSSPAGGIQETQYF.

Written as DNA, the CDR3 is TGCGCCGGCCCAACCCTCCGGGACAGTCAAGAGACCCAGTACTTC. As protein: CAGPTLRDSQETQYF. This chain connects TRBV4-3 to TRBJ2-5; 7 positions match TRBD1. Per germline, CDR1 LGHNA and CDR2 YSLEER. This CDR3 is 15 amino acids long. Trimming cost V 11 bases and J 2 bases; bases outside gene matches: 14.

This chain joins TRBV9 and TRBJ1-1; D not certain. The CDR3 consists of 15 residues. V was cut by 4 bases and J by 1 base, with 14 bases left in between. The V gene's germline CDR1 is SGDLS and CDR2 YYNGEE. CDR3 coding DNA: TGTGCCAGCAGCCCCACCGAGCGCCCGAACACTGAAGCTTTCTTT. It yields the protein CASSPTERPNTEAFF.

DNA of the CDR3: TGTGCCAGCAGCGCAGACAGCAGCTCTGGGGCCAACGTCCTGACTTTC. Translation: CASSADSSSGANVLTF. The chain uses TRBV9 and TRBJ2-6, with a tentative D call TRBD1 (5 bases). V was clipped by 3 bases and J by 0 bases, with 10 bases between them. The germline gives CDR1 SGDLS, CDR2 YYNGEE. The CDR3 sequence is 16 residues long.

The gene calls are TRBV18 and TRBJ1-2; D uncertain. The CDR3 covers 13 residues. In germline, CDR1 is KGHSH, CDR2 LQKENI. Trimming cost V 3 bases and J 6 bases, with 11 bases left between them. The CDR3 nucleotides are TGTGCCAGCTCACCGGGCCAGGATAATGGCTACACCTTC. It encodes CASSPGQDNGYTF.